The source of this T cell receptor (beta chain) is a study of blood T cells in healthy people across ages. The use of a sample-barcoded 5' primer and a J-beta primer mix characterized a second PCR of 7 to 11 cycles. One entry per CDR3 protein, called by TCRdb with MiXCR from the 5' RACE reads. This sample has about 1.8 million distinct CDR3 sequences, with 49% found just once. V gave up 4 bases and J gave up 2 bases; unmatched junction bases: 7. Looked up from germline, CDR1 is SGDLS and CDR2 is YYNGEE. This CDR3 comprises 15 residues. The TCR comes from a woman aged 40 to 49 in good health. The V gene is TRBV9, the J gene TRBJ2-5; 8 bases match TRBD2. Sequencing was done on a sample of blood. Here the CDR3 DNA reads TGTGCCAGCAGCTCGGGGGGGGCTCATCAAGAGACCCAGTACTTC. It specifies CASSSGGAHQETQYF.